The next 11 T cell receptor beta chains were all read from a single sample in a study of blood T cell repertoires in COVID-19. The method was immunoSEQ multiplex PCR; TCRdb's version includes in-frame clones alone and lacks a portion of them. The sample carries approximately 470,000 clones, 87% recorded once. The sequencing sample was made of PBMCs or T cells enriched from blood (not recorded which). The receptors come from a woman aged 18 to 35 who had recovered from COVID-19.

The genes are TRBV10-3 and TRBJ2-3; 9 bases align to TRBD1. This CDR3 is built from 15 residues. CDR1 and CDR2 from the germline V gene are ENHRY and SYGVKD. V gave up 5 bases and J gave up 2 bases; unmatched junction bases: 5. The chain's CDR3 is CAISWDRANTDTQYF. Written as DNA, the CDR3 is TGTGCCATCAGTTGGGACAGGGCCAACACAGATACGCAGTATTTT.

The gene calls are TRBV30 and TRBJ1-6; weak D call: TRBD1 (5 bases). This CDR3 region has 15 residues. V lost 2 bases and J 5 bases, leaving 13 bases between the germline ends. CDR1 GTSNPN and CDR2 SVGIG come from the germline V gene (reference sequence). The CDR3 DNA is TGTGCCTGGAGTAAGGGGCCGCCTAATAATTCACCCCTCCACTTT. This sequence encodes CAWSKGPPNNSPLHF. Looking up the rest from reference TRBV30 and TRBJ1-6 gives the full variable domain: SQTIHQWPATLVQPVGSPLSLECTVEGTSNPNLYWYRQAAGRGLQLLFYSVGIGQISSEVPQNLSASRPQDRQFILSSKKLLLSDSGFYLCAWSKGPPNNSPLHFGNGTRLTVT.

The rearrangement joins TRBV14 to TRBJ1-1; D gene unclear. The CDR3 length is 12 residues. The germline CDR1 and CDR2 sequences are SGHDN and FVKESK. Trimming removed 2 bases at V and 3 bases at J, with 4 bases between. CDR3 sequence: CASSQQYTEAFF. CDR3 DNA sequence: TGTGCCAGCAGCCAACAATACACTGAAGCTTTCTTT. The full variable domain, in which reference TRBV14 and TRBJ1-1 provide the parts outside the CDR3, is EAGVTQFPSHSVIEKGQTVTLRCDPISGHDNLYWYRRVMGKEIKFLLHFVKESKQDESGMPNNRFLAERTGGTYSTLKVQPAELEDSGVYFCASSQQYTEAFFGQGTRLTVV.

The chain carries TRBV12-3 or TRBV12-4 and TRBJ1-1, with 9 bases matching TRBD1. There are 12 residues in the CDR3. After removal of 6 bases from V and 9 bases from J, the junction contained 5 bases not matched to a gene. As DNA, the CDR3 is TGTGCCAGCAGCCCGGACAGGGGAAAAGCTTTCTTT. It codes for CASSPDRGKAFF.

The rearrangement joins TRBV14 to TRBJ2-3; no clear D. The CDR3 totals 15 residues. V was clipped by 0 bases and J by 3 bases, with 10 bases between them. Germline CDR1 SGHDN, CDR2 FVKESK. The CDR3 DNA reads TGTGCCAGCAGCCAAGAATGGCAATTGACAGATACGCAGTATTTT. Protein product: CASSQEWQLTDTQYF.

The genes are TRBV10-3 and TRBJ1-2, with TRBD1 matching 7 bases. Germline CDR1 reads ENHRY; CDR2 reads SYGVKD. J gave up 2 bases and V 6 bases, and 9 bases lay outside the gene matches. This CDR3 has 15 residues. The CDR3: CAISETLQGNYGYTF. The CDR3 DNA is TGTGCCATCAGCGAGACCTTACAGGGGAACTATGGCTACACCTTC.

This clone was counted a few times. Other DNA sequences in the same sample also yield this CDR3. V usage is TRBV7-3 and J usage is TRBJ2-3, with TRBD2 matching 7 bases. The germline V gene encodes CDR1 SGHTA and CDR2 FQGTGA. The CDR3 is made up of 13 amino acids. J gave up 5 bases and V 5 bases, and 4 bases lay outside the gene matches. CDR3 residues: CASSPGGGDTQYF. CDR3 bases: TGTGCCAGCAGCCCGGGCGGGGGAGATACGCAGTATTTT.

The J gene is TRBJ2-7, the V gene TRBV30; D perhaps matches TRBD1 (5 bases). CDR1 and CDR2 (germline): GTSNPN, SVGIG (reference sequence). The CDR3 extends over 17 amino acids. The V gene lost 6 bases and the J gene lost 2 bases, with 26 bases spanning the gap. Here the CDR3 reads CACSSAGFPLRAYEQYF. DNA for the CDR3: TGTGCCTGCTCCTCGGCAGGGTTCCCCCTCCGCGCCTACGAGCAGTACTTC. Variable domain in full (rest from reference TRBV30 and TRBJ2-7): SQTIHQWPATLVQPVGSPLSLECTVEGTSNPNLYWYRQAAGRGLQLLFYSVGIGQISSEVPQNLSASRPQDRQFILSSKKLLLSDSGFYLCACSSAGFPLRAYEQYFGPGTRLTVT.

This rearrangement joins TRBV15 to TRBJ1-5; TRBD1 aligns across 8 bases. Germline V lookup: CDR1 LNHNV, CDR2 YYDKDF (reference sequence). CDR3 length: 17 amino acids. The ends lost 0 bases at V and 6 bases at J; junction bases unmatched: 10. The CDR3 region is CATSRERGTGGPQPQHF. DNA for the CDR3: TGTGCCACCAGCAGAGAGAGAGGGACAGGAGGACCTCAGCCCCAGCATTTT.

This clone was seen a few times. V gene TRBV24-1 combines with J gene TRBJ2-5, with D unclear. The CDR3 runs to 15 residues. V dropped 1 base and J dropped 2 bases, with 10 bases sitting between them. CDR1 and CDR2 (germline): KGHDR, SFDVKD. The CDR3 bases are TGTGCCACCAGTGATTTTGGCATCGTTCAAGAGACCCAGTACTTC. Its translation is CATSDFGIVQETQYF.

V gene TRBV5-5 combines with J gene TRBJ2-5; D ambiguous. The V end was cut by 4 bases, the J end by 5 bases, with 6 bases between. Per germline, CDR1 SGHKS and CDR2 YYEKEE (reference sequence). CDR3 size: 11 residues. The CDR3: CASSLAETQYF. CDR3 in DNA: TGTGCCAGCAGCCTCGCGGAGACCCAGTACTTC.